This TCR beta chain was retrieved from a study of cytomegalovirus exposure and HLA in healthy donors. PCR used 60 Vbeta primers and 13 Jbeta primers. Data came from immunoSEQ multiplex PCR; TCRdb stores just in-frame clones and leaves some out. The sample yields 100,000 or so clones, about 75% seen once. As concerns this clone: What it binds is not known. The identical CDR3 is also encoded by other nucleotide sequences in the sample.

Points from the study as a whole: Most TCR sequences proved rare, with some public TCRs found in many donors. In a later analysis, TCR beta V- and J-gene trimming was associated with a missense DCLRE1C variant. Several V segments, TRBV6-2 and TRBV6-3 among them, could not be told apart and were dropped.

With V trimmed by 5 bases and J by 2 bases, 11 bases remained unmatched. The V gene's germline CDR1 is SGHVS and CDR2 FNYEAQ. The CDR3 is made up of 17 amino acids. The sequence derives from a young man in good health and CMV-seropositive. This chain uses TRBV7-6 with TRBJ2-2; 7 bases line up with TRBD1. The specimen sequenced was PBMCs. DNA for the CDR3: TGTGCCAGCAGCCTTGACAGGGCCCCCGCTAACACCGGGGAGCTGTTTTTT. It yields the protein CASSLDRAPANTGELFF. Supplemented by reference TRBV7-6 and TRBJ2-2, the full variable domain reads GAGVSQSPRYKVTKRGQDVALRCDPISGHVSLYWYRQALGQGPEFLTYFNYEAQQDKSGLPNDRFSAERPEGSISTLTIQRTEQRDSAMYRCASSLDRAPANTGELFFGEGSRLTVL.